The T cell receptor beta chain described here comes from a study of T-cell reconstitution after alpha-beta-depleted transplantation in children. The study's findings and limits: The main origin of T-cell counts and diversity one year after transplant was newly produced T cells.

It was with unique molecular identifiers that the TCRbeta library was prepared. Using its own MiXCR run on the PCR reads, TCRdb lists one record per CDR3 protein. This sample carries approximately 110,000 distinct CDR3 sequences, over 9% of them seen once, and the ten largest clones take roughly a third. This clonotype has only a few counts. Its antigen is currently unknown. Sequences were derived from PBMCs, sampled before TCRalphabeta/CD19-depleted stem cell transplant. The sequence was collected from a boy younger than 10 with acute lymphoblastic leukemia, due to receive a stem cell transplant.

CDR3 bases: TGTGCCAGCAGTGACCGGGTGACTAGCGGGAGCTCCTACGAGCAGTACTTC. Encoded protein: CASSDRVTSGSSYEQYF. The chain recombines TRBV25-1 with TRBJ2-7; TRBD2 matches at 12 bases. V lost 3 bases to trimming and J lost 0 bases; unmatched junction nucleotides: 6. Per the germline V gene, CDR1 is MGHDK and CDR2 is SYGVNS. The CDR3 runs 17 residues.